The 23 T cell receptor beta chains listed next were all sequenced from one sample in a study of shared clonotypes between healthy human individuals. TCRdb's table, derived via immunoSEQ multiplex PCR, lists solely in-frame clones and lacks some. In the table there are 2,500,000 or so clones, roughly 93% of which are singletons. Sequenced sample: naive CD4+ T cells from PBMCs. Stated subset: CD45RA+ positively selected. These receptors came from a man younger than 30 in good health. Some clones in this sample may be carry-over from other donors' samples.

The V call is TRBV7-9, the J call TRBJ2-7, with D perhaps matching TRBD1 or TRBD2 (6 bases each). V lost 6 bases to trimming and J lost 2 bases, with 14 bases between them. The CDR3 consists of 14 residues. Germline V gene lookup returns CDR1 SEHNR and CDR2 FQNEAQ (reference sequence). In DNA form, the CDR3 reads TGTGCCAGCAGTAAGCCCGGGGGCCCCTACGAGCAGTACTTC. This codes for CASSKPGGPYEQYF.

The rearrangement uses TRBV2 and TRBJ2-2; 9 bases line up with TRBD1. The germline V gene has CDR1 SNHLY and CDR2 FYNNEI. There are 14 residues in the CDR3. After removal of 6 bases from V and 7 bases from J, the junction contained 6 bases not matched to a gene. CDR3 loop: CASREQGAGGELFF. CDR3 DNA sequence: TGTGCCAGCAGGGAACAGGGGGCTGGCGGGGAGCTGTTTTTT.

In the case of this clone: In the same sample, other DNA sequences code for this CDR3. The chain is built from TRBV9 and TRBJ2-3, with a weak D call TRBD2 (5 bases). V shed 0 bases and J shed 1 base, with 6 bases lying between them. The CDR3 length is 14 residues. The germline V gene encodes CDR1 SGDLS and CDR2 YYNGEE. This chain's CDR3 is CASSVEGGTDTQYF. Written as DNA, the CDR3 is TGTGCCAGCAGCGTAGAGGGAGGCACAGATACGCAGTATTTT.

The chain has TRBV28 and TRBJ1-5; TRBD1 might be the D (6 bases). CDR1 is MDHEN and CDR2 is SYDVKM in the germline V gene. The CDR3 is 16 amino acids. V was trimmed by 6 bases and J by 7 bases, leaving 22 bases between them. CDR3 sequence reads: CASSQGGGRNDQPQHF. DNA for the CDR3: TGTGCCAGCAGCCAGGGTGGGGGGCGAAACGACCAGCCCCAGCATTTT.

This CDR3 reads CASSRDTNTGELFF. CDR3 nucleotides: TGTGCCAGCAGCAGGGACACGAACACCGGGGAGCTGTTTTTT. The chain links TRBV5-8 to TRBJ2-2, with a possible D match to TRBD1 (6 bases). The CDR3 runs 14 residues. Trimming removed 4 bases from V and 0 bases from J, with 7 bases in between. Germline V gene lookup returns CDR1 SGHTS and CDR2 YDEGEE.

The rearrangement uses TRBV29-1 and TRBJ1-1, with 7 bases identical to TRBD1. Germline lookup yields CDR1 SQVTM and CDR2 ANQGSEA. The ends lost 5 bases at V and 0 bases at J; junction bases unmatched: 9. The CDR3 runs 15 residues. The CDR3 loop reads CSVLRDSLMNTEAFF. For the CDR3, the DNA is TGCAGCGTTCTCAGGGACAGCCTAATGAACACTGAAGCTTTCTTT.

The V gene is TRBV28, the J gene TRBJ2-5; D gene ambiguous. Germline lookup yields CDR1 MDHEN and CDR2 SYDVKM. The CDR3 has 13 amino acids. V lost 3 bases and J 2 bases, leaving 7 bases between the germline ends. The DNA for the CDR3 is TGTGCCAGCAGTTTGCACGTGCAAGAGACCCAGTACTTC. Protein: CASSLHVQETQYF.

The chain combines TRBV6-6 with TRBJ1-2; the match to TRBD1 covers 9 bases. The length of the CDR3 is 15 residues. After removal of 6 bases from V and 6 bases from J, the junction contained 11 bases not matched to a gene. Germline-derived CDR1 and CDR2 are MNHNY and SVGAGI (reference sequence). The chain's CDR3 is CASSQLQGARDGYTF. The CDR3 DNA sequence: TGTGCCAGCAGCCAACTACAGGGGGCAAGGGATGGCTACACCTTC.

This clone was seen once. This rearrangement joins TRBV27 to TRBJ1-2; TRBD1 might be the D (5 bases). The CDR3 is 15 amino acids. The germline CDR1 and CDR2 sequences are MNHEY and SMNVEV (reference sequence). Deletions cut 10 bases from V and 1 base from J, with 19 bases between. The CDR3 loop reads CATRTTRGFNYGYTF. CDR3 DNA: TGTGCCACCCGGACAACCCGCGGATTTAACTATGGCTACACCTTC.

The CDR3 sequence: CASSQGVRTSYEQYF. The CDR3 DNA sequence: TGTGCCAGCAGCCAGGGGGTCCGGACCTCCTACGAGCAGTACTTC. The chain recombines TRBV14 with TRBJ2-7; D tentatively fits TRBD1 or TRBD2 (5 bases each). This CDR3 region has 15 residues. From germline, CDR1 is SGHDN and CDR2 FVKESK. Trimming took 3 bases from V and 0 from J, leaving 12 bases between them.

This clone appeared a single time. As DNA, the CDR3 is TGTGCCAGCAGTTTCTATATAGCGGGAGGGCGGTACGAGCAGTACTTC. It yields the protein CASSFYIAGGRYEQYF. This chain joins TRBV27 and TRBJ2-7; 11 bases agree with TRBD2. The germline V gene has CDR1 MNHEY and CDR2 SMNVEV (reference sequence). V shed 3 bases and J 4 bases; nucleotides not matched to a gene: 8. The CDR3 extends over 16 amino acids.

This chain joins TRBV9 and TRBJ2-3, with 8 bases identical to TRBD2. The J segment lost 4 bases and the V segment lost 0 bases, leaving 10 bases of the junction unmatched. The CDR3 is made up of 17 amino acids. Germline CDR1 and CDR2: SGDLS and YYNGEE. The CDR3 DNA sequence: TGTGCCAGCAGCGTAGCCCCGGGAGGGTATAGTGCAGATACGCAGTATTTT. Translated, it gives CASSVAPGGYSADTQYF.

The chain carries TRBV7-3 and TRBJ2-2; 7 bases map to TRBD2. Germline V lookup: CDR1 SGHTA, CDR2 FQGTGA. CDR3 size: 17 residues. Trimming took 1 base from V and 4 from J; bases not matched to a gene: 9. The CDR3 DNA reads as TGTGCCAGCAGCTTAAGCCCTAGCGGAGATTCCACCGGGGAGCTGTTTTTT. Protein: CASSLSPSGDSTGELFF.

This clone was seen a single time. V usage is TRBV5-1 and J usage is TRBJ2-2, with D perhaps given as TRBD1 or TRBD2 (6 bases each). The ends were cut back, 7 bases at V and 5 bases at J, with 18 bases in the middle. Germline V gene lookup returns CDR1 SGHRS and CDR2 YFSETQ. CDR3 length: 15 amino acids. CDR3 loop: CASHRWGAGTGELFF. CDR3 in DNA: TGCGCCAGCCACCGATGGGGGGCGGGGACCGGGGAGCTGTTTTTT.

J is TRBJ2-1 and V is TRBV30, with 7 bases that match TRBD2. After removal of 7 bases from V and 4 bases from J, the junction contained 19 bases not matched to a gene. This CDR3 is 17 amino acids long. Germline CDR1 GTSNPN, CDR2 SVGIG (reference sequence). CDR3 protein: CAFRPGDRDYTYNEQFF. The CDR3, as DNA: TGTGCCTTCAGACCGGGGGACCGGGACTACACTTACAATGAGCAGTTCTTC.

V gene TRBV9 combines with J gene TRBJ1-4; unclear D gene. CDR1 SGDLS and CDR2 YYNGEE come from the germline V gene. The CDR3 consists of 14 residues. Trimming removed 4 bases from V and 5 bases from J, with 12 bases in between. The CDR3 loop is CASSLTSGNEKLFF. The CDR3 DNA follows: TGTGCCAGCAGCCTCACCTCGGGGAATGAAAAACTGTTTTTT.

The chain combines TRBV7-2 with TRBJ2-7; 9 bases line up with TRBD2. Germline V gene sequence: CDR1 SGHTA, CDR2 FQGNSA. CDR3 length: 17 amino acids. V lost 1 base, J lost 4 bases, and 11 bases stayed unmatched. DNA of the CDR3: TGTGCCAGCAGCTTAGTAGCGGGAGTCTCCTCGGGATACGAGCAGTACTTC. Encoded protein: CASSLVAGVSSGYEQYF.

As concerns this clone: Other DNA sequences from this sample encode an identical CDR3 as well. V usage is TRBV6-5 and J usage is TRBJ1-5; TRBD1 matches at 7 bases. Germline V gives CDR1 MNHEY, CDR2 SVGAGI. The CDR3 has 13 amino acids. J lost 6 bases, V lost 5 bases, and 4 bases had no gene match. CDR3 region: CASSDRVGQPQHF. CDR3 nucleotide sequence: TGTGCCAGCAGTGACAGGGTGGGTCAGCCCCAGCATTTT.

The gene calls are TRBV27 and TRBJ1-3; a weak D match, TRBD1 (5 bases). From germline, CDR1 is MNHEY and CDR2 SMNVEV (reference sequence). V gave up 5 bases and J gave up 0 bases, with 11 bases separating them. This CDR3 comprises 15 residues. The chain's CDR3 is CASSAARVSGNTIYF. CDR3 nucleotide sequence: TGTGCCAGCAGTGCAGCCAGGGTCTCTGGAAACACCATATATTTT.

The chain joins TRBV9 to TRBJ2-5; D call uncertain. Trimming shortened V by 0 bases and J by 3 bases, and 9 bases separated the two germline ends. Per germline, CDR1 SGDLS and CDR2 YYNGEE. This CDR3 region has 14 residues. The CDR3 spells CASSVAPAEETQYF. The CDR3 DNA sequence: TGTGCCAGCAGCGTAGCCCCCGCCGAAGAGACCCAGTACTTC.

There are a few counts of this clone. V and J are TRBV30 and TRBJ1-2, with TRBD1 matching 7 bases. The CDR3 consists of 14 residues. The V and J ends lost 0 bases and 8 bases, in that order; junction bases with no gene match: 9. In germline, CDR1 is GTSNPN, CDR2 SVGIG (reference sequence). CDR3 in DNA: TGTGCCTGGAGTGTTGCCGGGACAGTTTACGGCTACACCTTC. Translation gives CAWSVAGTVYGYTF. Using reference TRBV30 and TRBJ1-2 for the parts outside the CDR3, the full variable domain is SQTIHQWPATLVQPVGSPLSLECTVEGTSNPNLYWYRQAAGRGLQLLFYSVGIGQISSEVPQNLSASRPQDRQFILSSKKLLLSDSGFYLCAWSVAGTVYGYTFGSGTRLTVV.

The count of this clone is one. The chain couples TRBV7-2 to TRBJ1-4; no firm D call. There are 15 residues in the CDR3. Trimming pared 1 base from V and 7 bases from J, leaving 13 bases between. In germline, CDR1 is SGHTA, CDR2 FQGNSA. The CDR3, as DNA: TGTGCCAGCAGCTTAGTTTTTGACCTGGGTGAAAAACTGTTTTTT. As protein: CASSLVFDLGEKLFF.

The chain links TRBV28 to TRBJ2-1, with 7 nucleotides matching TRBD1. Germline-derived CDR1 and CDR2 are MDHEN and SYDVKM. The V gene end was trimmed by 5 bases and the J gene end by 9 bases; junction bases not matched to a gene: 4. This CDR3 has 12 residues. The CDR3 nucleotides read TGTGCCAGCAGTCCGACAGGGTTTGAGCAGTTCTTC. Translation: CASSPTGFEQFF.